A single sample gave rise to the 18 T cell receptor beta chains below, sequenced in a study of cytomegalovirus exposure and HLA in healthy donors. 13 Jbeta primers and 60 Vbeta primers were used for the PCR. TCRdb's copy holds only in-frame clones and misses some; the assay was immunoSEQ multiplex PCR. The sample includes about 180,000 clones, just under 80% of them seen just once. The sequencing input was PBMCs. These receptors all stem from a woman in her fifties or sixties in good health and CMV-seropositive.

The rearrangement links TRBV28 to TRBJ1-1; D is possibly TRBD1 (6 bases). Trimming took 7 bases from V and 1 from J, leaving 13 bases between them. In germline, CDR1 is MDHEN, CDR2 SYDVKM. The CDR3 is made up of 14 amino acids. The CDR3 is CASNSRTENTEAFF. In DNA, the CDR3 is TGTGCCAGCAATAGCAGGACAGAGAACACTGAAGCTTTCTTT.

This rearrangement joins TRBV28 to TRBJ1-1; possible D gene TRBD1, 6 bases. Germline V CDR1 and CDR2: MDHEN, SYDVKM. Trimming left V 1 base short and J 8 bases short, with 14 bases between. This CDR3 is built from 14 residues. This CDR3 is CASSLSWQGTEAFF. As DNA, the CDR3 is TGTGCCAGCAGTTTATCATGGCAGGGGACCGAAGCTTTCTTT.

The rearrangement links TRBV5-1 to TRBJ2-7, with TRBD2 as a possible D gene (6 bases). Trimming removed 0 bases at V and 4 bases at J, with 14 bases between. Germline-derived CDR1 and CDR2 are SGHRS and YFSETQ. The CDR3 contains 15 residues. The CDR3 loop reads CASSLERVAAYEQYF. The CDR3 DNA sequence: TGCGCCAGCAGCTTGGAGCGGGTAGCGGCTTACGAGCAGTACTTC.

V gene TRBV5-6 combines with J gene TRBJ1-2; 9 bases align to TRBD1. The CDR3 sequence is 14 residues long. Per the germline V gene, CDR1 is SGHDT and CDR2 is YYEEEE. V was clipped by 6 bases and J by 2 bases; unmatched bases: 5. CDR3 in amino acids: CASNTGGFNYGYTF. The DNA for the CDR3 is TGTGCCAGCAACACAGGGGGCTTCAACTATGGCTACACCTTC.

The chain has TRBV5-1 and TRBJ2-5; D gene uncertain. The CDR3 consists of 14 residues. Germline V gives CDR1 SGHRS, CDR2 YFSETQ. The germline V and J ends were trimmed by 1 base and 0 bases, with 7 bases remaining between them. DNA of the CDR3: TGCGCCAGCAGCTTGAACGGGTACCAAGAGACCCAGTACTTC. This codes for CASSLNGYQETQYF.

The chain's CDR3 is CASSGGTSGGYTDTQYF. DNA for the CDR3: TGTGCCAGCAGCGGAGGGACTAGCGGGGGGTACACAGATACGCAGTATTTT. V gene TRBV9 combines with J gene TRBJ2-3, with 15 bases that match TRBD2. The trim removed 3 bases at V and 2 bases at J, leaving 4 bases unmatched. Germline-derived CDR1 and CDR2 are SGDLS and YYNGEE. The CDR3 is made up of 17 amino acids. The whole variable domain, remainder taken from reference TRBV9 and TRBJ2-3, is DSGVTQTPKHLITATGQRVTLRCSPRSGDLSVYWYQQSLDQGLQFLIQYYNGEERAKGNILERFSAQQFPDLHSELNLSSLELGDSALYFCASSGGTSGGYTDTQYFGPGTRLTVL.

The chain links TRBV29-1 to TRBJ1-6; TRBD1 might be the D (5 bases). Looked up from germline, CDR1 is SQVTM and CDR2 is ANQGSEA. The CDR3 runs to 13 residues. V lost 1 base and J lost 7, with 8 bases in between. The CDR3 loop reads CSVEVQANSPLHF. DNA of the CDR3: TGCAGCGTTGAAGTACAGGCCAATTCACCCCTCCACTTT. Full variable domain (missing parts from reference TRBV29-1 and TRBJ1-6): SAVISQKPSRDICQRGTSLTIQCQVDSQVTMMFWYRQQPGQSLTLIATANQGSEATYESGFVIDKFPISRPNLTFSTLTVSNMSPEDSSIYLCSVEVQANSPLHFGNGTRLTVT.

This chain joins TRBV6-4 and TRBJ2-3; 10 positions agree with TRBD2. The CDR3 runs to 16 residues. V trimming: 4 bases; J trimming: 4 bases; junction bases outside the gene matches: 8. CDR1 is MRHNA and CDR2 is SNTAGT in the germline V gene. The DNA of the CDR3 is TGTGCCAGCAGTGGCTCGGCCGGGACTAGCGCAGATACGCAGTATTTT. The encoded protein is CASSGSAGTSADTQYF.

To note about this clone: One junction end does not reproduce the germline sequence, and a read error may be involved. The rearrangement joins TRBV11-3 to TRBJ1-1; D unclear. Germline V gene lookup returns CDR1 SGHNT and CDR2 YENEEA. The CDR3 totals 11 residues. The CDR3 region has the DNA TGTGCCAGCAGCTTCCTTCGTTCCCCCCAGTTT. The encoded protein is CASSFLRSPQF.

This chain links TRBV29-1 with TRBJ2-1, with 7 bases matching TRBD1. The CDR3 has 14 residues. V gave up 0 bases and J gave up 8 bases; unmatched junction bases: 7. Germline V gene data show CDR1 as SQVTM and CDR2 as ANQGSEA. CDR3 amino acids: CSVEDPDRAHEQFF. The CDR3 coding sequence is TGCAGCGTTGAAGATCCAGACAGGGCCCATGAGCAGTTCTTC.

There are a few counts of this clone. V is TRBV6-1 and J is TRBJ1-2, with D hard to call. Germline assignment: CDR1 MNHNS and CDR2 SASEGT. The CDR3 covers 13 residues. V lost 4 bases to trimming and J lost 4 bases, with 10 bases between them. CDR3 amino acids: CASSGHSAYGYTF. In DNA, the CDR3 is TGTGCCAGCAGTGGACACTCAGCCTATGGCTACACCTTC.

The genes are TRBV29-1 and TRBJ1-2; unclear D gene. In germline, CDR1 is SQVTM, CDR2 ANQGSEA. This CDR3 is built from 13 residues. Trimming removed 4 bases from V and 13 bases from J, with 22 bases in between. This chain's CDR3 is CSVGVLEGQSGTF. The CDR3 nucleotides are TGCAGCGTTGGTGTCCTGGAGGGCCAAAGTGGCACCTTC.

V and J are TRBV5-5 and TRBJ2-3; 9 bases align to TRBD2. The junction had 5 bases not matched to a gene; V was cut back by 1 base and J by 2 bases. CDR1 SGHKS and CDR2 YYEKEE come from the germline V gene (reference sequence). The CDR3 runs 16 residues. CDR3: CASSLLTSGYTDTQYF. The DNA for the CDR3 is TGTGCCAGCAGCTTGTTAACTAGCGGGTACACAGATACGCAGTATTTT.

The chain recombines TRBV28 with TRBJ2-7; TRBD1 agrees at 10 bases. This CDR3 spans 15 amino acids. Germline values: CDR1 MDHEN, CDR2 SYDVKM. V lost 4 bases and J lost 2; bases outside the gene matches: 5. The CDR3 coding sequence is TGTGCCAGCAGTTCCTGGGACAGGGGAGCCTACGAGCAGTACTTC. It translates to CASSSWDRGAYEQYF. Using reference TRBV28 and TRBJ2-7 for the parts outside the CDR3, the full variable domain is DVKVTQSSRYLVKRTGEKVFLECVQDMDHENMFWYRQDPGLGLRLIYFSYDVKMKEKGDIPEGYSVSREKKERFSLILESASTNQTSMYLCASSSWDRGAYEQYFGPGTRLTVT.

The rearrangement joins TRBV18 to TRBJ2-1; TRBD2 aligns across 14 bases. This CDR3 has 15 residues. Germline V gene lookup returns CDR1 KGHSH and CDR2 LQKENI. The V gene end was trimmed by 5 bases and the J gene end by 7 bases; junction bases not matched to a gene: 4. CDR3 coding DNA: TGTGCCAGCTCAGGGGGACTAGCGGGAGTGAATGAGCAGTTCTTC. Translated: CASSGGLAGVNEQFF.

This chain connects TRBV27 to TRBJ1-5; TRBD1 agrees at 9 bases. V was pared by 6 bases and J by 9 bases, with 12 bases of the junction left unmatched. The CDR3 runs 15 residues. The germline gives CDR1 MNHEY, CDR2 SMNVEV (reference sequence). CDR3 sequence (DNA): TGTGCCAGCAGCCTTGGCGGGACAGGGAATTCGCCCCAGCATTTT. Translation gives CASSLGGTGNSPQHF.

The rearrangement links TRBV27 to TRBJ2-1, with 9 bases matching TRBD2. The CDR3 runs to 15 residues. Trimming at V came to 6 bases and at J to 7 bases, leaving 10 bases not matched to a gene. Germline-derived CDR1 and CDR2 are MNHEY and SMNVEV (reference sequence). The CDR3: CASRAGTSGPNEQFF. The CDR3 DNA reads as TGTGCCAGCAGGGCCGGCACTAGCGGGCCGAATGAGCAGTTCTTC.

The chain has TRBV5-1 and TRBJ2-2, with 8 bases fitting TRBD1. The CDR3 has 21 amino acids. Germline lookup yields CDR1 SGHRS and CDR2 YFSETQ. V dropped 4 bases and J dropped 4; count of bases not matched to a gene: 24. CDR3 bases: TGCGCCAGCAGCCCACGACCCCAGGGTTTCGGACAGGGTCGGAGCACCGGGGAGCTGTTTTTT. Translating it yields CASSPRPQGFGQGRSTGELFF.